The sequence of this T cell receptor (beta chain) was determined in a study of cytomegalovirus exposure and HLA in healthy donors. This clone was counted between two and nine times. What it recognizes is unknown. Germline CDR1 is SGHNT and CDR2 is YYREEE (reference sequence). Trimming took 6 bases from V and 2 from J, leaving 18 bases between them. There are 16 residues in the CDR3. Points from the study as a whole: Clusters of TCRs from the first cohort tended to co-occur in the 120 or so validation repertoires (as a later analysis found). The study designated fewer than 200 TCR beta chains cytomegalovirus-associated. Accounts indicate the classifier identified cytomegalovirus status with strong specificity and sensitivity.

Libraries were prepared by immunoSEQ multiplex PCR; TCRdb keeps only in-frame clonotypes and omits some of them. Here the sample spans 150,000 to 200,000 clones, about 81% being singletons. The V call is TRBV5-4, the J call TRBJ1-5; the D gene is possibly TRBD1 (5 bases). The sequenced sample consisted of PBMCs. This sequence was found in a woman aged 25 to 39 in good health and CMV-seronegative. Here the CDR3 reads CASNPYPGSGNQPQHF. CDR3 DNA: TGTGCCAGCAACCCCTACCCAGGGTCGGGCAATCAGCCCCAGCATTTT.